Reported below is one TCR beta chain. The sample contains more than one DNA sequence encoding this CDR3. Assay: immunoSEQ multiplex PCR; the TCRdb copy retains only in-frame clones and omits some. Here the sample spans some 370,000 clones, around 86% being singletons. V shed 3 bases, J shed 2 bases, and the junction held 2 bases outside the gene matches. Germline CDR1 LNHDA, CDR2 SQIVND (reference sequence). The CDR3 runs to 14 residues. These data are taken from a study of blood T cell repertoires in COVID-19. The V gene is TRBV19, the J gene TRBJ1-1; TRBD1 matches at 8 bases. The sequence came from a woman aged 50 to 65 who had recovered from COVID-19. Sample: PBMCs or T cells enriched from blood (not recorded which). Here the CDR3 reads CASSIDRGNTEAFF. CDR3 DNA sequence: TGTGCCAGTAGTATTGACAGGGGAAACACTGAAGCTTTCTTT.